The rows below give T cell receptor beta chains drawn from one sample of a study of shared clonotypes between healthy human individuals. Method: immunoSEQ multiplex PCR; TCRdb's copy keeps in-frame clones and lacks some. This sample yields 660,000 or so clones, of which roughly 96% are seen a single time; approximately 0.1% belongs to the top ten. Sequencing was performed on naive CD8+ T cells sorted from blood. All receptors come from a woman aged 25-40 years in good health. Each CDR3 is given with its conserved first and last residue. Fields, in order: CDR3 protein, CDR3 DNA, V gene, J gene, clone size, D gene, CDR3 length. A D gene is named only where the DNA matches it firmly. Not all rows give a size; the values are once, few, many and, for expanded clones, a class.

CASSYGATYEQYF,TGTGCCAGCAGCTACGGGGCTACCTACGAGCAGTACTTC,TRBV7-8,TRBJ2-7,once,-,13
CASSETSGVYNEQFF,TGTGCCAGCAGTGAGACTAGCGGGGTCTACAATGAGCAGTTCTTC,TRBV6-1,TRBJ2-1,-,TRBD2,15
CASSLDVTSDEQYF,TGTGCCAGCAGCTTGGATGTGACTAGCGACGAGCAGTACTTC,TRBV5-5,TRBJ2-7,-,TRBD2,14
CASSFEAGGPSNTGELFF,TGTGCCAGCAGTTTCGAGGCAGGGGGCCCCTCGAACACCGGGGAGCTGTTTTTT,TRBV27,TRBJ2-2,-,TRBD1,18
CASSPAPQGFYGYTF,TGTGCCAGCAGTCCCGCACCTCAGGGGTTCTATGGCTACACCTTC,TRBV25-1,TRBJ1-2,-,-,15
CASRTRQGLNPYEQYF,TGTGCCAGCAGGACTAGACAGGGCTTAAATCCGTACGAGCAGTACTTC,TRBV28,TRBJ2-7,-,-,16
CASSQDGFGLSETQYF,TGCGCCAGCAGCCAAGATGGTTTCGGCCTATCAGAGACCCAGTACTTC,TRBV4-1,TRBJ2-5,-,-,16
CASSYRTGEVGYTF,TGTGCCAGCAGTTATCGGACAGGGGAGGTTGGCTACACCTTC,TRBV27,TRBJ1-2,-,TRBD1,14
CASSFRPNYEQFF,TGTGCCAGCAGTTTTAGACCTAACTATGAGCAGTTCTTC,TRBV28,TRBJ2-1,-,-,13
CASSLPAFSNQPQHF,TGTGCCAGCAGTTTACCGGCTTTTAGCAATCAGCCCCAGCATTTT,TRBV28,TRBJ1-5,once,-,15
CASRRGGTEAFF,TGTGCCAGCAGAAGGGGGGGCACTGAAGCTTTCTTT,TRBV27,TRBJ1-1,once,-,12
CASRGSGTEAFF,TGTGCCAGCAGGGGTTCCGGCACTGAAGCTTTCTTT,TRBV14,TRBJ1-1,-,-,12
CASSLRGGARGEQFF,TGTGCCAGCAGCTTGCGGGGCGGGGCCAGGGGTGAGCAGTTCTTC,TRBV13,TRBJ2-1,-,-,15
CASSPRDRRASGANVLTF,TGTGCCAGCAGTCCCCGGGACAGGAGAGCCTCTGGGGCCAACGTCCTGACTTTC,TRBV28,TRBJ2-6,-,TRBD1,18
CASTLRDRGFYEQYF,TGTGCCAGCACCCTCCGGGACAGGGGGTTTTACGAGCAGTACTTC,TRBV28,TRBJ2-7,-,TRBD1,15
CASSLGPTDTQYF,TGTGCCAGCAGCTTGGGGCCCACCGATACGCAGTATTTT,TRBV11-2,TRBJ2-3,-,-,13
CASSLGTSGTYEQYF,TGTGCCAGCAGCTTAGGTACTAGCGGTACCTACGAGCAGTACTTC,TRBV7-6,TRBJ2-7,-,TRBD2,15
CASSLSPSGVYEQYF,TGTGCCAGCAGTTTATCGCCTAGCGGGGTCTACGAGCAGTACTTC,TRBV27,TRBJ2-7,once,TRBD2,15
CASSVERLAGSRDTDTQYF,TGTGCCAGCAGCGTAGAAAGACTAGCGGGCTCGAGGGACACAGATACGCAGTATTTT,TRBV9,TRBJ2-3,-,TRBD2,19
CASSLHQLSSYEQYF,TGTGCCAGCAGCTTGCACCAGCTCTCATCCTACGAGCAGTACTTC,TRBV5-6,TRBJ2-7,-,-,15
CASSQGYSGNTIYF,TGTGCCAGCAGTCAGGGGTACTCTGGAAACACCATATATTTT,TRBV28,TRBJ1-3,-,-,14
CASSSAGNQPQHF,TGTGCCAGCAGCTCGGCGGGGAACCAGCCCCAGCATTTT,TRBV7-9,TRBJ1-5,-,-,13
CASSENPGGSDQPQHF,TGTGCCAGCAGTGAAAATCCCGGGGGAAGCGATCAGCCCCAGCATTTT,TRBV2,TRBJ1-5,-,-,16
CASSFYSGGDYGYTF,TGTGCCAGCAGTTTTTATAGTGGGGGAGACTATGGCTACACCTTC,TRBV28,TRBJ1-2,once,-,15
CASVGQGRGTQYF,TGTGCCAGCGTAGGACAGGGTCGTGGGACGCAGTATTTT,TRBV9,TRBJ2-3,-,TRBD1,13
CASSLGLAGEWGTDTQYF,TGTGCCAGTAGTTTGGGACTAGCGGGAGAGTGGGGCACAGATACGCAGTATTTT,TRBV19,TRBJ2-3,-,TRBD2,18
CANADSGGYTF,TGTGCCAACGCGGACAGCGGTGGCTACACCTTC,TRBV6-1,TRBJ1-2,-,-,11
CASSFTGAYEQYF,TGTGCCAGCAGTTTTACGGGGGCATACGAGCAGTACTTC,TRBV28,TRBJ2-7,-,-,13
CASRTSEGETQYF,TGCGCCAGCAGGACTAGCGAGGGAGAGACCCAGTACTTC,TRBV10-2,TRBJ2-5,once,TRBD2,13
CASSLTPPEAFF,TGTGCCAGCAGCTTAACACCACCTGAAGCTTTCTTT,TRBV13,TRBJ1-1,-,-,12
CASTGQSSGNTIYF,TGTGCCAGCACGGGACAGAGCTCTGGAAACACCATATATTTT,TRBV6-6,TRBJ1-3,-,TRBD1,14
CASSLSPREGLYEQYF,TGTGCCAGCAGTTTATCCCCCCGGGAGGGCCTATACGAGCAGTACTTC,TRBV28,TRBJ2-7,-,TRBD2,16
CASSLGIGSSYEQYF,TGCGCCAGCAGCTTGGGAATCGGGAGCTCCTACGAGCAGTACTTC,TRBV5-1,TRBJ2-7,-,-,15
CASRIGAEAFF,TGTGCCAGTCGGATTGGGGCTGAAGCTTTCTTT,TRBV6-5,TRBJ1-1,-,-,11
CASSQTRSEKLFF,TGTGCCAGCAGTCAAACCAGGAGTGAAAAACTGTTTTTT,TRBV27,TRBJ1-4,-,-,13
CASSPGSSNQPQHF,TGTGCCAGCAGCCCGGGGAGCAGCAATCAGCCCCAGCATTTT,TRBV11-2,TRBJ1-5,-,-,14
CASPKSGTGAREQYF,TGTGCCAGCCCGAAATCCGGGACAGGGGCACGCGAGCAGTACTTC,TRBV6-5,TRBJ2-7,once,TRBD1,15
CASSGYSWDHRTQYF,TGTGCCAGCAGTGGCTACTCTTGGGATCACCGTACGCAGTATTTT,TRBV6-5,TRBJ2-3,once,-,15
CASSLGQGVMDMNTEAFF,TGTGCCAGCAGTTTGGGACAGGGGGTAATGGACATGAACACTGAAGCTTTCTTT,TRBV28,TRBJ1-1,-,TRBD1,18
CASSSPTRVEQFF,TGTGCCAGCAGCTCCCCGACTAGAGTTGAGCAGTTCTTC,TRBV5-8,TRBJ2-1,-,-,13
CASSLFGQGPQFF,TGTGCCAGCAGTTTATTCGGACAGGGACCCCAGTTCTTC,TRBV27,TRBJ2-1,-,TRBD1,13
CASSGYTWTGDFYGYTF,TGTGCCAGCAGCGGTTACACCTGGACAGGGGATTTCTATGGCTACACCTTC,TRBV9,TRBJ1-2,-,TRBD1,17
CASSPTGQLQETQYF,TGTGCCAGCAGCCCCACGGGACAGCTACAAGAGACCCAGTACTTC,TRBV28,TRBJ2-5,-,TRBD1,15